This T cell receptor beta chain was captured in a study of T cell responses to AZD1222 COVID-19 vaccine. This clone was seen a single time. This table comes from immunoSEQ multiplex PCR, and its TCRdb copy is limited to in-frame clones, with some not included. The profile shows about 160,000 clones, 90% to 95% of them singletons. Germline values: CDR1 LGHNA, CDR2 YSLEER. CDR3 length: 15 amino acids. The V end lost 4 bases, the J end lost 9 bases, and 16 bases lay between the germline ends. This TCR was recovered from an adult who received the AZD1222 COVID-19 vaccine. The V call is TRBV4-3, the J call TRBJ1-6; D uncertain. Material: peripheral blood, obtained 28 days after the second AZD1222 dose. The CDR3 bases are TGCGCCAGCAGCCGAGAGAGCCTTCCCCTTTCACCCCTCCACTTT. The encoded protein is CASSRESLPLSPLHF.